This T cell receptor beta chain emerged from a study of shared clonotypes between healthy human individuals. Study-wide background: Each donor's CD8 memory used one plate, CD8 naive two, each CD4 subset three.

Original processing methods: Junction-only immunoSEQ data arrived without quality scores, meaning filtering differed. Clones were sequenced by immunoSEQ multiplex PCR, and TCRdb holds only the in-frame ones, with some missing. Clone size and the V and J calls come from that table; the DNA yielded D and trimming. Altogether a few million clones are present, just under 95% being singletons, with the ten largest covering 0.37%. Study-level results: Limitation of the genetic and exposure-history diversity represented came from the few donors.

About this clone: No antigen is known for it.

What was sequenced was naive CD4+ T cells from PBMCs. The subset was: CD45RA+ positively selected. The sequence derives from a man aged 18 to 29 in good health. Some clones in this sample may be carry-over from other donors' samples.

For the CDR3, the DNA is TGCGCCAGCAGCCTCTTGGGACAGGGAAGCTCCTACGAGCAGTACTTC. Its translation is CASSLLGQGSSYEQYF. The chain recombines TRBV5-1 with TRBJ2-7, with 9 positions matching TRBD1. This CDR3 has 16 amino acids. Looked up from germline, CDR1 is SGHRS and CDR2 is YFSETQ. Trimming cost V 4 bases and J 0 bases; bases outside gene matches: 8.